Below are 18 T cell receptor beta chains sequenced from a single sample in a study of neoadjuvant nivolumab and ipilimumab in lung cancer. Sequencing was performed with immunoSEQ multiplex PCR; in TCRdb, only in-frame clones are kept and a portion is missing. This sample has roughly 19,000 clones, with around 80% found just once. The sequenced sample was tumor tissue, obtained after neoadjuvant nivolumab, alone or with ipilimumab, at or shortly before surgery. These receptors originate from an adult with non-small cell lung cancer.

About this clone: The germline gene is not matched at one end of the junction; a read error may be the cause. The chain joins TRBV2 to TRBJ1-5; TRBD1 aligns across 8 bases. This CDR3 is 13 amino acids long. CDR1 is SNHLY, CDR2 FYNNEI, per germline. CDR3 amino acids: CASSEGQGTAQHF. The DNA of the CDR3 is TGTGCCAGCAGCGAAGGACAGGGTACAGCCCAGCATTTT.

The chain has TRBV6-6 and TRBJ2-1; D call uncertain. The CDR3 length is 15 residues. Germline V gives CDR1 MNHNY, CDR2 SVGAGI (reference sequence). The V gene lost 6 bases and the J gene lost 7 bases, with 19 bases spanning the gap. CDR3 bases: TGTGCCAGCAGCCTGCTCGCCCCTACTACAAATGAGCAGTTCTTC. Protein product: CASSLLAPTTNEQFF.

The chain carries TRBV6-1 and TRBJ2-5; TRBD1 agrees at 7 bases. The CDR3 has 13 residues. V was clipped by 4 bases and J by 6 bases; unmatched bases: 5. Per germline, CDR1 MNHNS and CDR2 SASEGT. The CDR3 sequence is CASSGSGQKTQYF. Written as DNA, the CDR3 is TGTGCCAGCAGTGGTTCGGGACAGAAGACCCAGTACTTC.

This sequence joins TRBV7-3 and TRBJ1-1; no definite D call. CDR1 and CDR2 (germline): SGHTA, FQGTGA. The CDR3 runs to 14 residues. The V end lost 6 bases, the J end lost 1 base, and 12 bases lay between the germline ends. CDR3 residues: CASRFIRGNTEAFF. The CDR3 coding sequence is TGTGCCAGCAGGTTTATACGGGGGAACACTGAAGCTTTCTTT.

The CDR3 here is CASSSTVGTEAFF. The DNA for the CDR3 is TGCGCCAGCAGCTCCACGGTAGGCACTGAAGCTTTCTTT. V is TRBV5-1 and J is TRBJ1-1; D is uncertain. Trimming cost V 3 bases and J 4 bases, with 10 bases left between them. The CDR3 is 13 amino acids. Germline-derived CDR1 and CDR2 are SGHRS and YFSETQ.

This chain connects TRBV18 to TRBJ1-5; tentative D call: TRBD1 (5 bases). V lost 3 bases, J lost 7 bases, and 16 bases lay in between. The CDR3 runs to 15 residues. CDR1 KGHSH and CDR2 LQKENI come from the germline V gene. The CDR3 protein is CASSPPGGGMQPQHF. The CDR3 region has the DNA TGTGCCAGCTCACCTCCGGGCGGGGGAATGCAGCCCCAGCATTTT.

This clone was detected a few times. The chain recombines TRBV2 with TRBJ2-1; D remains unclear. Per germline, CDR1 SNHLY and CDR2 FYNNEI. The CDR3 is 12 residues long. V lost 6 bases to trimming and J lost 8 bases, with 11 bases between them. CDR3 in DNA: TGTGCCAGCAGGGCGTACAGCGATGAGCAGTTCTTC. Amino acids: CASRAYSDEQFF.

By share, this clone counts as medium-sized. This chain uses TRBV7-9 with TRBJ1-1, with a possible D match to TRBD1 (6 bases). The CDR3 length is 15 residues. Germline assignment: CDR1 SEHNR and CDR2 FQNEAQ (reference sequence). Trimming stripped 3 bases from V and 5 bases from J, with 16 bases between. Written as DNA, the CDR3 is TGTGCCAGCAGCTTCTTTCTGGGGGCGGAAACTGAAGCTTTCTTT. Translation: CASSFFLGAETEAFF.

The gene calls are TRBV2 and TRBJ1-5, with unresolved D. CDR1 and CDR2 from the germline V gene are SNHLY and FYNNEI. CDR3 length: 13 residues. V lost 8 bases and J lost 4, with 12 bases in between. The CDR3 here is CASAGQANQPQHF. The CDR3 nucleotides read TGTGCCAGCGCCGGTCAGGCGAATCAGCCCCAGCATTTT. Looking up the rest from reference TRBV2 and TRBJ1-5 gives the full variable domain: EPEVTQTPSHQVTQMGQEVILRCVPISNHLYFYWYRQILGQKVEFLVSFYNNEISEKSEIFDDQFSVERPDGSNFTLKIRSTKLEDSAMYFCASAGQANQPQHFGDGTRLSIL.

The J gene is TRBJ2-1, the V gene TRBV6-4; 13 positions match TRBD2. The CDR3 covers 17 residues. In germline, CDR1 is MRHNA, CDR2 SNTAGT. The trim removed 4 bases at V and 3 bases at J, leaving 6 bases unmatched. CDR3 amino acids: CASSVLAGGVGYNEQFF. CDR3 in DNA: TGTGCCAGCAGTGTACTAGCGGGAGGGGTGGGCTACAATGAGCAGTTCTTC.

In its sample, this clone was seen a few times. The CDR3 loop is CASSLDGSCSYNEQFF. The CDR3 DNA reads as TGTGCCAGCTCACTCGACGGGAGTTGCTCCTACAATGAGCAGTTCTTC. The V and J genes are TRBV18 and TRBJ2-1; perhaps TRBD2 as D (6 bases). The length of the CDR3 is 16 residues. The germline V gene has CDR1 KGHSH and CDR2 LQKENI. V lost 4 bases, J lost 0 bases, and 13 bases lay in between.

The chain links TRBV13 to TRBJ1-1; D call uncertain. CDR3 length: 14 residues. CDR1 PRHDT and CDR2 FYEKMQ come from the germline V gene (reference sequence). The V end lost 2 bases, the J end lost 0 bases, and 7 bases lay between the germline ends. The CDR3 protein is CASSLRRMNTEAFF. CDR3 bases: TGTGCCAGCAGCTTACGCCGGATGAACACTGAAGCTTTCTTT.

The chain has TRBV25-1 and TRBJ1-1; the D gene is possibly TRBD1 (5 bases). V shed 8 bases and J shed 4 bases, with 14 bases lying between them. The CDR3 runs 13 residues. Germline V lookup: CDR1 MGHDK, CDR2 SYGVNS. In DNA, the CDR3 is TGTGCCAGCCGCTTGGACGGGGGCACTGAAGCTTTCTTT. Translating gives CASRLDGGTEAFF.

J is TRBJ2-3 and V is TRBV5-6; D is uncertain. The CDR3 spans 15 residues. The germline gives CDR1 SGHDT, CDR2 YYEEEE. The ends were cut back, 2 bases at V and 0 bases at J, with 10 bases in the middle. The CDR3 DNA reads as TGTGCCAGCAGCTTAGAGCCAGCTAGCACAGATACGCAGTATTTT. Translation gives CASSLEPASTDTQYF.

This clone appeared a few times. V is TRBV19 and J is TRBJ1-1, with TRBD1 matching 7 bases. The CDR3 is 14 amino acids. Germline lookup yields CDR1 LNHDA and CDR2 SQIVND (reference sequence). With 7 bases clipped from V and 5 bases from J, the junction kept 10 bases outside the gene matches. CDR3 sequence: CASNPGHRGTEAFF. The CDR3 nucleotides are TGTGCCAGTAACCCGGGGCACAGGGGAACTGAAGCTTTCTTT.

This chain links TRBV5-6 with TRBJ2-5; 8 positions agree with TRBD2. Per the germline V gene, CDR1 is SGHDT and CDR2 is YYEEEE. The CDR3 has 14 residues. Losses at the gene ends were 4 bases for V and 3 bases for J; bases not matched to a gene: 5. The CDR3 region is CASSIGGGKETQYF. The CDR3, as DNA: TGTGCCAGCAGCATCGGGGGGGGTAAAGAGACCCAGTACTTC. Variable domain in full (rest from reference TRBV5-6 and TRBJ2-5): DAGVTQSPTHLIKTRGQQVTLRCSPKSGHDTVSWYQQALGQGPQFIFQYYEEEERQRGNFPDRFSGHQFPNYSSELNVNALLLGDSALYLCASSIGGGKETQYFGPGTRLLVL.

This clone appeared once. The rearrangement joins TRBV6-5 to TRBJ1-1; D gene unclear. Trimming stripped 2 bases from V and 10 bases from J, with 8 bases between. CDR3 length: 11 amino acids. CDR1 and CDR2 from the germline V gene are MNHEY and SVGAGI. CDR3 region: CASSYPPRAFF. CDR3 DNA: TGTGCCAGCAGTTACCCCCCTCGAGCTTTCTTT.

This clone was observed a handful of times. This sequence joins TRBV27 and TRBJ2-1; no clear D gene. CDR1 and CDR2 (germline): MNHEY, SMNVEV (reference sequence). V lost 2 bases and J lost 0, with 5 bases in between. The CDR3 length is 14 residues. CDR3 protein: CASSLQSSYNEQFF. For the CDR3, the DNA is TGTGCCAGCAGTTTACAGAGCTCCTACAATGAGCAGTTCTTC.